This is a list of T cell receptor beta chains from one sample in a study of radiation and T cells in renal cell carcinoma. The method was immunoSEQ multiplex PCR; TCRdb's version includes in-frame clones alone and lacks a portion of them. The sample holds roughly 120,000 clones, about 81% seen once. The specimen was blood, collected from a patient whose treatment included radiotherapy and nephrectomy. The receptors originated from a woman aged 60-75 years with renal cell carcinoma. Both conserved end residues are part of each CDR3. The D gene is left open where the match is weak.

D,V,CDR3
.,TRBV6-1,CASSEATEYTEAFF
TRBD2,TRBV7-9,CAIRGGPNTGELFF
.,TRBV5-1,CASTESRGWETQYF
.,TRBV6-4,CASSDGRSEQFF
TRBD1,TRBV5-6,CASSSGDSYSGNTIYF
.,TRBV19,CASNWGTGNQPQHF
TRBD1,TRBV5-1,CASSPFTGTANPEAFF
TRBD1,TRBV27,CASSIRTGNTEAFF
.,TRBV29-1,CSVEGRPSTEAFF
.,TRBV28,CASSLLARGTFVNYGYTF
.,TRBV29-1,CSVAGVNQPQHF
.,TRBV9,CASSVAVGISYNEQFF
.,TRBV6-4,CASRGSHLNYNEQFF
TRBD1,TRBV6-1,CASSHRGGYTGELFF
.,TRBV18,CASSPPSLTGELFF
TRBD1,TRBV29-1,CSARDRAEQYF
.,TRBV5-1,CASSPPGTFTEAFF
TRBD1,TRBV6-1,CASSGDRDTEAFF
TRBD1,TRBV5-1,CASSWTGELYNSPLHF
.,TRBV29-1,CSVAERPGGITDTQYF
.,TRBV27,CASSETGVSTVDYGYTF
TRBD1,TRBV6-1,CASSEVATGASGNTIYF
.,TRBV20-1,CSALLSETQYF
.,TRBV6-1,CASSEARNTGELFF
.,TRBV19,CASKSGSGNTIYF
.,TRBV11-3,CASSLDPSSPLHF
.,TRBV28,CASSWALTGSNQPQHF
.,TRBV4-1,CASRGEPYNEQFF
TRBD2,TRBV5-1,CASSLGLADSTDTQYF
.,TRBV27,CASSLSARETQYF
.,TRBV6-1,CASLRSSYNEQFF
.,TRBV19,CASSSQGGLEQYF
.,TRBV19,CASSIERNTGELFF
TRBD2,TRBV4-1,CASSQYGGSYNEQFF
.,TRBV28,CASVLGGAYNQPQHF
.,TRBV7-9,CASSIYQGYYSPLHF
.,TRBV19,CASTLEGGGTEAFF
.,TRBV6-1,CASSEGVIAKNIQYF
.,TRBV7-3,CASSPSRGAEAFF
.,TRBV2,CASCWVSGETQYF
TRBD1,TRBV29-1,CSGQTGANTGELFF
.,TRBV28,CASSFGWGRAYEQYF
.,TRBV19,CASSTNRELDNPFDYGYTF
.,TRBV4-2,CASSQGTETNYGYTF
.,TRBV6-6,CASSLPSRSGGETQYF
.,TRBV30,CAWRQVGAGRSSYEQYF
.,TRBV19,CASSFNYGYTF
.,TRBV15,CATSRDGGVGWDTQYF
TRBD1,TRBV6-5,CASSPDRVYGYTF
.,TRBV28,CASREPDSPNEKLFF
TRBD1,TRBV27,CASSLLGQGPNEKLFF
TRBD2,TRBV27,CASRAWGTSGVSSYEQYF
.,TRBV5-1,CASSLGQVVHEQFF